This T cell receptor beta chain originates from a study of blood T cell repertoires in COVID-19. Across the whole study: From T cells, B-cell-depleted T cells, or PBMCs came the material, which was cDNA or gDNA.

The germline V gene has CDR1 SEHNR and CDR2 FQNEAQ (reference sequence). V lost 1 base and J lost 5, with 11 bases in between. This CDR3 spans 14 amino acids. Sequencing used immunoSEQ multiplex PCR; TCRdb keeps in-frame clones, though not all of them. The top ten clones hold around 1.5% of a sample with more than 250,000 clones, about 84% of them seen once. Sequenced: peripheral blood. The gene calls are TRBV7-9 and TRBJ2-5; no reliable D call. The receptor was derived from a woman aged 45-60 years with acute or convalescent COVID-19. The CDR3 sequence is CASSLVLAAETQYF. The DNA for the CDR3 is TGTGCCAGCAGCTTAGTCCTTGCGGCGGAGACCCAGTACTTC.